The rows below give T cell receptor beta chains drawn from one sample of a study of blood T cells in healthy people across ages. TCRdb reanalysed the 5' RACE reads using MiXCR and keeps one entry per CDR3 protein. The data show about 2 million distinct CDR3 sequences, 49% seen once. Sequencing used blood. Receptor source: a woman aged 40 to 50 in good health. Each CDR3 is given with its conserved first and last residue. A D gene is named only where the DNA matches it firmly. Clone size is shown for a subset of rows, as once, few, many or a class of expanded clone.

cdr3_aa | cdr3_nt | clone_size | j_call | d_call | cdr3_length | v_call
CASSQEGRLDYGYTF | TGTGCCAGCAGCCAAGAAGGGCGCCTCGACTATGGCTACACCTTC | - | TRBJ1-2 | - | 15 | TRBV4-2
CASSVVVNTEAFF | TGTGCCAGCAGCGTAGTGGTGAACACTGAAGCTTTCTTT | - | TRBJ1-1 | - | 13 | TRBV9
CATSDTYEQYF | TGTGCCACCAGTGATACCTACGAGCAGTACTTC | - | TRBJ2-7 | - | 11 | TRBV24-1
CSARDSQTDLSYEQYF | TGCAGTGCTAGAGACTCCCAGACAGACCTCTCCTACGAGCAGTACTTC | few | TRBJ2-7 | - | 16 | TRBV20-1
CASELAAGLYDTQYF | TGTGCCAGCGAGCTTGCGGCAGGTCTTTACGATACGCAGTATTTT | - | TRBJ2-3 | - | 15 | TRBV5-5
CASSPPGTSGANVLTF | TGTGCCAGCAGCCCCCCCGGGACCTCTGGGGCCAACGTCCTGACTTTC | - | TRBJ2-6 | - | 16 | TRBV9
CASSYEGAGMTQYF | TGTGCCAGCAGTTACGAAGGGGCAGGGATGACCCAGTACTTC | - | TRBJ2-5 | - | 14 | TRBV6-2/TRBV6-3
CASSLARASGANVLTF | TGCGCCAGCAGCTTGGCCAGGGCCTCCGGGGCCAACGTCCTGACTTTC | few | TRBJ2-6 | - | 16 | TRBV5-1
CATDRGLRSEQFF | TGTGCCACGGACAGGGGGCTACGAAGTGAGCAGTTCTTC | - | TRBJ2-1 | TRBD1 | 13 | TRBV6-1
CASSQSRTSSRNEQFF | TGTGCCAGCAGCCAGAGCCGGACTAGCAGTCGCAATGAGCAGTTCTTC | once | TRBJ2-1 | TRBD2 | 16 | TRBV4-2
CAISEPNTSEQYF | TGTGCCATCAGTGAGCCAAACACGAGCGAGCAGTACTTC | - | TRBJ2-7 | - | 13 | TRBV10-3
CSARDGQGASGANVLTF | TGCAGTGCTAGAGATGGACAGGGGGCGTCGGGGGCCAACGTCCTGACTTTC | few | TRBJ2-6 | TRBD1 | 17 | TRBV20-1